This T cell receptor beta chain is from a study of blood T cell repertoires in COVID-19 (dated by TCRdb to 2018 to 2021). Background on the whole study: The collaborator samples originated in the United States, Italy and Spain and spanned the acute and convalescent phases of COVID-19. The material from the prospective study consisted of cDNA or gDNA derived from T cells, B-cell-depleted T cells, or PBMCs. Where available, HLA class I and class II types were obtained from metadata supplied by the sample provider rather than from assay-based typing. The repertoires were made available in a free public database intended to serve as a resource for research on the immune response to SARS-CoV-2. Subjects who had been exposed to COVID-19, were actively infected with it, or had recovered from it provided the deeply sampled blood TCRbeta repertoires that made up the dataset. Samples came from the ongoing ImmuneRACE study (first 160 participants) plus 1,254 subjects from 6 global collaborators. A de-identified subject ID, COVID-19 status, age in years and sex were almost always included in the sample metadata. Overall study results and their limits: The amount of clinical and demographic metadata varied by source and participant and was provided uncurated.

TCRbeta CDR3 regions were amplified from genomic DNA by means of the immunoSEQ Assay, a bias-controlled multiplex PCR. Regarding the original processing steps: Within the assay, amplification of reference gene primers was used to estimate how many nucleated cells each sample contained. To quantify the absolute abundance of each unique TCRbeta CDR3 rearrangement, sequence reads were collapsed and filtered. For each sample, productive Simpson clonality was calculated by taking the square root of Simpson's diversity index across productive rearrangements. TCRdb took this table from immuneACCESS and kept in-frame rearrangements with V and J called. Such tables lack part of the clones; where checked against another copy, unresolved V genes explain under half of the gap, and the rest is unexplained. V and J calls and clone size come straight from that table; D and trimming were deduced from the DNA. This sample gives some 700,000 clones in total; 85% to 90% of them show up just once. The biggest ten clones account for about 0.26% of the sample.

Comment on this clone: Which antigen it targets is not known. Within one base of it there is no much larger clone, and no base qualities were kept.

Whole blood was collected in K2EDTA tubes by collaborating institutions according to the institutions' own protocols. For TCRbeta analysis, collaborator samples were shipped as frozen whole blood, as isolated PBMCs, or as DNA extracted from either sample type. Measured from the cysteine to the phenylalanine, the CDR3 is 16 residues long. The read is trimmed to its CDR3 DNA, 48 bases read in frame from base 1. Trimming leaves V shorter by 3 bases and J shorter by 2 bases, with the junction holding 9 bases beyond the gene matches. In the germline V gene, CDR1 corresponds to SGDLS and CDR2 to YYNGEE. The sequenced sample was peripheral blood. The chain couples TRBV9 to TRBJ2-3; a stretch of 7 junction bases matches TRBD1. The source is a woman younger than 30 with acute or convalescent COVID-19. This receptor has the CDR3 CASSADGTELTDTQYF. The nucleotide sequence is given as TGTGCCAGCAGCGCCGACGGGACAGAACTCACAGATACGCAGTATTTT.